These 12 T cell receptor beta chains share one sample of origin, sequenced in a study of blood T cells in healthy people across ages (dated by TCRdb to 2015 to 2017). The protocol used for the library was 5' RACE. The sequencing machine was an Illumina HiSeq 2500. A second PCR of roughly 7 to 12 cycles was run with a J-beta primer mix and a sample-barcoded 5' primer. The public reads were reanalyzed by TCRdb: fastp trimming at Q25, MiXCR alignment, in-frame beta chains only. Entries that share a CDR3 protein sequence are merged under the most common genes and DNA. Here the sample has 710,000 or so distinct CDR3 sequences; 20% to 25% occur a single time. The ten largest clones capture roughly 22% of the sample. The sequenced sample was blood. The receptors shown here come from a man aged 70-80 years in good health.

This clonotype was observed a handful of times. The rearrangement joins TRBV20-1 to TRBJ1-2; tentative D call: TRBD1 (6 bases). The ends were cut back, 3 bases at V and 7 bases at J, with 21 bases in the middle. CDR3 size: 15 residues. Germline assignment: CDR1 DFQATT and CDR2 SNEGSKA (reference sequence). For the CDR3, the DNA is TGCAGTGCTAGCTCAAAAGCAGGGGAAATTGGTGGCTACACCTTC. This gives the protein CSASSKAGEIGGYTF.

The chain combines TRBV9 with TRBJ1-2; TRBD1 matches at 8 bases. Germline lookup yields CDR1 SGDLS and CDR2 YYNGEE. After removal of 3 bases from V and 4 bases from J, the junction contained 2 bases not matched to a gene. This CDR3 spans 13 amino acids. In DNA, the CDR3 is TGTGCCAGCAGCGCGGACAGGGTCTATGGCTACACCTTC. This codes for CASSADRVYGYTF.

The V gene is TRBV5-1, the J gene TRBJ2-1; no reliable D call. CDR1 is SGHRS and CDR2 is YFSETQ in the germline V gene. CDR3 size: 15 residues. Trimming shortened V by 3 bases and J by 3 bases, and 13 bases separated the two germline ends. The CDR3 here is CASSSTDTLYNEQFF. The CDR3 nucleotides read TGCGCCAGCAGCTCGACCGATACCCTCTACAATGAGCAGTTCTTC. Complete variable domain (other parts from reference TRBV5-1 and TRBJ2-1): KAGVTQTPRYLIKTRGQQVTLSCSPISGHRSVSWYQQTPGQGLQFLFEYFSETQRNKGNFPGRFSGRQFSNSRSEMNVSTLELGDSALYLCASSSTDTLYNEQFFGPGTRLTVL.

This clonotype was observed a few times. The chain has TRBV6-1 and TRBJ2-7, with 8 bases fitting TRBD1. Germline V CDR1 and CDR2: MNHNS, SASEGT. After removal of 6 bases from V and 2 bases from J, the junction contained 18 bases not matched to a gene. The CDR3 spans 18 residues. CDR3 bases: TGTGCCAGCAGCGCAAAGAGGGTTCCGGGACAGGTAGCCTACGAGCAGTACTTC. Translating gives CASSAKRVPGQVAYEQYF.

This clonotype was found once. J is TRBJ2-5 and V is TRBV19; D remains unclear. Germline CDR1 reads LNHDA; CDR2 reads SQIVND (reference sequence). The V end was cut by 6 bases, the J end by 5 bases, with 19 bases between. CDR3 size: 15 residues. This CDR3 reads CASRQRSRVYETQYF. The DNA of the CDR3 is TGTGCCAGTAGGCAACGGTCAAGGGTATATGAGACCCAGTACTTC.

This clonotype was detected only a few times. This rearrangement joins TRBV5-1 to TRBJ1-4; perhaps TRBD1 as D (6 bases). Trimming pared 4 bases from V and 7 bases from J, leaving 14 bases between. The CDR3 runs to 14 residues. Looked up from germline, CDR1 is SGHRS and CDR2 is YFSETQ. CDR3 protein: CASSVDRTFEKLFF. CDR3 coding DNA: TGCGCCAGCAGCGTGGACAGAACTTTTGAAAAACTGTTTTTT.

This clonotype was detected a few times. This sequence joins TRBV5-1 and TRBJ2-3; D is ambiguous. Germline V gives CDR1 SGHRS, CDR2 YFSETQ. This CDR3 is 13 amino acids long. Trimming removed 2 bases at V and 3 bases at J, with 7 bases between. The CDR3 here is CASSFEETDTQYF. The CDR3 bases are TGCGCCAGCAGCTTTGAAGAGACAGATACGCAGTATTTT.

The genes are TRBV6-1 and TRBJ1-2; tentatively, D is TRBD1 (5 bases). In germline, CDR1 is MNHNS, CDR2 SASEGT. With 9 bases removed from V and 2 bases from J, the gap between germline ends came to 22 bases. This CDR3 is 16 amino acids long. The CDR3 reads CASSAASATGNYGYTF. The CDR3 bases are TGTGCCAGTTCCGCGGCAAGTGCCACAGGCAACTATGGCTACACCTTC.

The sample holds many counts of this clonotype. This sequence joins TRBV6-1 and TRBJ1-5, with D unresolved. CDR3 length: 14 residues. The V gene lost 1 base and the J gene lost 7 bases, with 11 bases spanning the gap. In germline, CDR1 is MNHNS, CDR2 SASEGT. The CDR3 spells CASSEEAGRQPQHF. The CDR3, as DNA: TGTGCCAGCAGTGAAGAAGCGGGCCGGCAGCCCCAGCATTTT.

The chain recombines TRBV14 with TRBJ2-3, with 9 nucleotides matching TRBD2. Germline assignment: CDR1 SGHDN and CDR2 FVKESK. The V gene end was trimmed by 5 bases and the J gene end by 2 bases; junction bases not matched to a gene: 2. The CDR3 spans 14 residues. Here the CDR3 DNA reads TGTGCCAGCAGCATAGCGGGAGCCACAGATACGCAGTATTTT. It translates to CASSIAGATDTQYF. The full variable domain, in which reference TRBV14 and TRBJ2-3 provide the parts outside the CDR3, is EAGVTQFPSHSVIEKGQTVTLRCDPISGHDNLYWYRRVMGKEIKFLLHFVKESKQDESGMPNNRFLAERTGGTYSTLKVQPAELEDSGVYFCASSIAGATDTQYFGPGTRLTVL.

The rearrangement links TRBV24-1 to TRBJ2-3; 9 nucleotides align to TRBD1. CDR1 KGHDR and CDR2 SFDVKD come from the germline V gene. This CDR3 has 18 amino acids. The V and J ends lost 2 bases and 3 bases, in that order; junction bases with no gene match: 11. CDR3 protein: CATSDSILQGAMTDTQYF. DNA for the CDR3: TGTGCCACCAGTGATTCGATCTTACAGGGGGCTATGACAGATACGCAGTATTTT.

CDR3 nucleotide sequence: TGTGCCAGCAGGGCTTTCCGGGGCGAGCAGTACTTC. Its protein is CASRAFRGEQYF. J is TRBJ2-7 and V is TRBV25-1, with D possibly TRBD2 on 5 matching bases. This CDR3 has 12 residues. CDR1 and CDR2 from the germline V gene are MGHDK and SYGVNS. Trimming removed 6 bases from V and 6 bases from J, with 12 bases in between.